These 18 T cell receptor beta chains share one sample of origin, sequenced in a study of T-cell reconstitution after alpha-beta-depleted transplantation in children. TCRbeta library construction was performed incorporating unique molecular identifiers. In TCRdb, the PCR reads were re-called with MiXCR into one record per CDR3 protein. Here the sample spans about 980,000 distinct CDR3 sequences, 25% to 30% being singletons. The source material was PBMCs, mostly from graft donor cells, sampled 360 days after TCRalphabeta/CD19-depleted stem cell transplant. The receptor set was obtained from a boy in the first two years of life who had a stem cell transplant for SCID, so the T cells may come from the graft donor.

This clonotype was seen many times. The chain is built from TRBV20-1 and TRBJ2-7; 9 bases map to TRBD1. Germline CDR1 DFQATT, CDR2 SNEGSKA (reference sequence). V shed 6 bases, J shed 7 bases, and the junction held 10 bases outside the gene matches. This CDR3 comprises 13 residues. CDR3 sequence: CSAPGTGTGEQYF. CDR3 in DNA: TGCAGTGCCCCCGGGACAGGGACGGGGGAGCAGTACTTC.

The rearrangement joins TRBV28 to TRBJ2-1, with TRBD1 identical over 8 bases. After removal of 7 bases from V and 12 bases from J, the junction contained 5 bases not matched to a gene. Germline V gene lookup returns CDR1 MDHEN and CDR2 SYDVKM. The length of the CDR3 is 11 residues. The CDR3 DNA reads TGTGCCAGCACCCCGGGGACAGGGCAGTTCTTC. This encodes CASTPGTGQFF.

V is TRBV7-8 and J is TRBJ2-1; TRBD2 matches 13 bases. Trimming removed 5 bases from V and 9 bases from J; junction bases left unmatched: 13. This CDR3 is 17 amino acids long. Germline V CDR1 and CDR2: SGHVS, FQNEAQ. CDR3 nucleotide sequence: TGTGCCAGCAGCCCTGGACTAGCGGGGGCCTTGGGGGGTGAGCAGTTCTTC. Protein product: CASSPGLAGALGGEQFF.

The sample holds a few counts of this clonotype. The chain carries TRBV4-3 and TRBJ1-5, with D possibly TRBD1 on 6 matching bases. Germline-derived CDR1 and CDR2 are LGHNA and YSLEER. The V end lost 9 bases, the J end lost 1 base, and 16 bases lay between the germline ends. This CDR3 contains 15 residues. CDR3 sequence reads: CARLIKGVSNQPQHF. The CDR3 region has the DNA TGCGCCAGATTAATAAAGGGGGTGAGCAATCAGCCCCAGCATTTT.

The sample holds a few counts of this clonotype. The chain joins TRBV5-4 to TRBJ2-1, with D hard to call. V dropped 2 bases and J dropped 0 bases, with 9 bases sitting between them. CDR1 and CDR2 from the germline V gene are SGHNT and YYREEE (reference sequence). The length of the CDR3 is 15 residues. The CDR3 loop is CASSLRLSSYNEQFF. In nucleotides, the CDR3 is TGTGCCAGCAGCTTACGACTGAGCTCCTACAATGAGCAGTTCTTC.

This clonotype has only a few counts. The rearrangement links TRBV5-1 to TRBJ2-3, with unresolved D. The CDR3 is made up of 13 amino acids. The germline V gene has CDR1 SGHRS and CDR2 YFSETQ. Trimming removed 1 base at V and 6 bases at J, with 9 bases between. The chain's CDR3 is CASSLIKTDTQYF. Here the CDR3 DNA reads TGCGCCAGCAGCTTGATTAAGACCGATACGCAGTATTTT.

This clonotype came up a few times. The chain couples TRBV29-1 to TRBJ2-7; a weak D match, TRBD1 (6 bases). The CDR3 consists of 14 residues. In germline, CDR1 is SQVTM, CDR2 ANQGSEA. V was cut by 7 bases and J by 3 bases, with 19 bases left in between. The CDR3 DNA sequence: TGCAGCGCGTCCAGGGGCCCTCGGGACTACGAGCAGTACTTC. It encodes CSASRGPRDYEQYF.

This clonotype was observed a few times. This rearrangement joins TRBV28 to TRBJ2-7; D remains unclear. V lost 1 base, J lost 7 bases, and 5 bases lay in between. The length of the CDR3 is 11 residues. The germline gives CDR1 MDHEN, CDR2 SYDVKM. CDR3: CASSLLEEQYF. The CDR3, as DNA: TGTGCCAGCAGTTTATTGGAGGAGCAGTACTTC.

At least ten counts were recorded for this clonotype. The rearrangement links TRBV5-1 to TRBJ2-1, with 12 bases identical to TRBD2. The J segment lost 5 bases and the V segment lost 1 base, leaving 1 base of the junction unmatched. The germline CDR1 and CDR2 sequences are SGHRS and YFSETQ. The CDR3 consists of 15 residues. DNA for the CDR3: TGCGCCAGCAGCTTGACTAGCGGGGGGAACAATGAGCAGTTCTTC. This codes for CASSLTSGGNNEQFF.

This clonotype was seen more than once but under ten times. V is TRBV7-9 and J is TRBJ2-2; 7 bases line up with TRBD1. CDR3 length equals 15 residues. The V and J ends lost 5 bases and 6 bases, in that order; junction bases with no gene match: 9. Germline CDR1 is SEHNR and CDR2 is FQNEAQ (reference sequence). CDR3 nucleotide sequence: TGTGCCAGCAGCCTGAGACAGGGTCCGGCCGGGGAGCTGTTTTTT. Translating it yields CASSLRQGPAGELFF.

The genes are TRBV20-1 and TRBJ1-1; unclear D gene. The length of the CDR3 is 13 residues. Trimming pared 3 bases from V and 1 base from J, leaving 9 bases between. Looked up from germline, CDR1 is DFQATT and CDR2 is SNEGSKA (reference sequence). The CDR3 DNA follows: TGCAGTGCTAGTGGAGGGAGGAACACTGAAGCTTTCTTT. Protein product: CSASGGRNTEAFF.

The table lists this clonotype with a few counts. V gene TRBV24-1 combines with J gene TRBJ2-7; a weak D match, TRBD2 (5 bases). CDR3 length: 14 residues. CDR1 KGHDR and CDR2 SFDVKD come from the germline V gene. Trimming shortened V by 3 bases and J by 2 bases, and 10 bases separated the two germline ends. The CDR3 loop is CATSDPGSAYEQYF. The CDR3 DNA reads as TGTGCCACCAGTGATCCGGGATCCGCCTACGAGCAGTACTTC.

This CDR3 is CASSLGGGVNEQYF. The CDR3 DNA is TGTGCCAGCAGCTTAGGCGGGGGGGTGAACGAGCAGTACTTC. The chain employs TRBV7-2 and TRBJ2-7, with 9 bases identical to TRBD2. Per germline, CDR1 SGHTA and CDR2 FQGNSA. With 1 base clipped from V and 5 bases from J, the junction kept 3 bases outside the gene matches. The CDR3 is 14 residues long.

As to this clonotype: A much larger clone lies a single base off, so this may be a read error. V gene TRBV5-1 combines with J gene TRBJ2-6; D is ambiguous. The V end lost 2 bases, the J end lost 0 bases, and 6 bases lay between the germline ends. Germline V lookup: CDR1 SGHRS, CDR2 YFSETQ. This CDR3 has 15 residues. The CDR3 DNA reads TGCGCCAGCAGCTTCGAGAGCTCTGGGGCCAACGTCCTGACTTTC. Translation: CASSFESSGANVLTF. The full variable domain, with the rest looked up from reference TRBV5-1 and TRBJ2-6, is KAGVTQTPRYLIKTRGQQVTLSCSPISGHRSVSWYQQTPGQGLQFLFEYFSETQRNKGNFPGRFSGRQFSNSRSEMNVSTLELGDSALYLCASSFESSGANVLTFGAGSRLTVL.

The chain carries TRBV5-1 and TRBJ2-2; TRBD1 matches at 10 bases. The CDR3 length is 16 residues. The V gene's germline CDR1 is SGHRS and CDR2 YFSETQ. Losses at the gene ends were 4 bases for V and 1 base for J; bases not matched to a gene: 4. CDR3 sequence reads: CASSGGQGMNTGELFF. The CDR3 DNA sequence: TGCGCCAGCAGCGGGGGACAGGGGATGAACACCGGGGAGCTGTTTTTT.

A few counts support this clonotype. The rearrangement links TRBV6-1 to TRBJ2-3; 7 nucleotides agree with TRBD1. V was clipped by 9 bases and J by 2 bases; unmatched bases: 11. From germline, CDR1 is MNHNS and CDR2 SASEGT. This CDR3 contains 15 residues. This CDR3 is CAREPTGNYTDTQYF. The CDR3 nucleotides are TGTGCCAGGGAACCGACAGGGAACTACACAGATACGCAGTATTTT.

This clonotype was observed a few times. DNA of the CDR3: TGCAGCGTTGAACCAAGGAGGGGTGAAGCTTTCTTT. Encoded protein: CSVEPRRGEAFF. V is TRBV29-1 and J is TRBJ1-1; weak D call: TRBD1 (5 bases). Trimming removed 2 bases from V and 7 bases from J, with 11 bases in between. Germline CDR1 SQVTM, CDR2 ANQGSEA. The CDR3 is 12 amino acids.

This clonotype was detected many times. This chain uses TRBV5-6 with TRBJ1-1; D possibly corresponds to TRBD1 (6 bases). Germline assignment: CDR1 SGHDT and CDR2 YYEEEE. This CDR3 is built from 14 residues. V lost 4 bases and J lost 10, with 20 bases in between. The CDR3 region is CASSPQTGYRVAFF. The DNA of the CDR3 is TGTGCCAGCAGCCCTCAAACAGGGTATCGGGTAGCTTTCTTT.